This TCR beta chain was identified in a study of early T cells in non-severe SARS-CoV-2 infection. Study-wide context: Sequencing of unsorted whole blood was done on bulk RNA, leaving chains unpaired.

This clonotype was seen repeatedly, ten times or more. Its antigen remains unknown. Study results and limitations: Private and CD4 specificities were missed by VDJdb matching, skewed to anti-spike CD8.

The protocol attached unique molecular identifiers to individual cDNA molecules. TCRdb used MiXCR to reprocess the 5' RACE reads, holding one entry per CDR3 protein. The repertoire includes 60,000 or so distinct CDR3 sequences, around 12% of them detected once, and 1.2% to 1.5% sits in the top ten. The CDR3 has 14 amino acids. Looked up from germline, CDR1 is MNHEY and CDR2 is SMNVEV (reference sequence). The V gene end was trimmed by 3 bases and the J gene end by 14 bases; junction bases not matched to a gene: 13. This clonotype originated in an adult who was a healthcare worker with PCR-confirmed SARS-CoV-2 infection or an uninfected control (not recorded which). The chain has TRBV27 and TRBJ1-1; 9 nucleotides line up with TRBD1. Material: whole blood, obtained at baseline. CDR3 sequence reads: CASSFSTTGGPGFF. CDR3 in DNA: TGTGCCAGCAGTTTCTCCACGACAGGGGGACCCGGGTTCTTT.